These 18 T cell receptor beta chains share one sample of origin, sequenced in a study of T-cell reconstitution after alpha-beta-depleted transplantation in children. The authors prepared the TCRbeta library with unique molecular identifiers. From the PCR reads, TCRdb called clonotypes with MiXCR, one entry per CDR3 protein. The data show under 250,000 distinct CDR3 sequences, with approximately 17% seen just once and approximately 40% held by the top ten. The input for sequencing was PBMCs, mostly from graft donor cells, taken 360 days after TCRalphabeta/CD19-depleted stem cell transplant. The origin of the receptors is a male patient between 2 and 10 years old who had a stem cell transplant for acute lymphoblastic leukemia, so the T cells may come from the graft donor.

This clonotype was seen only a few times. V gene TRBV2 combines with J gene TRBJ2-1; TRBD2 is a possible D gene (6 bases). Looked up from germline, CDR1 is SNHLY and CDR2 is FYNNEI. CDR3 length: 17 amino acids. With 5 bases removed from V and 3 bases from J, the gap between germline ends came to 20 bases. The CDR3 DNA reads as TGTGCCAGCAGTAAAACCTTCCTAGCGTCAGGCTACAATGAGCAGTTCTTC. Protein: CASSKTFLASGYNEQFF. The whole variable domain, filled in from reference TRBV2 and TRBJ2-1, reads EPEVTQTPSHQVTQMGQEVILRCVPISNHLYFYWYRQILGQKVEFLVSFYNNEISEKSEIFDDQFSVERPDGSNFTLKIRSTKLEDSAMYFCASSKTFLASGYNEQFFGPGTRLTVL.

In regard to this clonotype: Lacking the conserved final phenylalanine or tryptophan, this CDR3 likely reflects a read error. The rearrangement joins TRBV27 to TRBJ2-7; perhaps D is TRBD1 or TRBD2 (6 bases each). Germline CDR1 MNHEY, CDR2 SMNVEV (reference sequence). Trimming stripped 8 bases from V and 3 bases from J, with 14 bases between. This CDR3 is 13 amino acids long. The CDR3 coding sequence is TGTGCCAGCGGGGGGACACCGTTCTACGAGCAGTACTGC. Its translation: CASGGTPFYEQYC.

This clonotype has more than one count but fewer than ten. CDR3 DNA sequence: TGTGCCACAGGATGGATCCAAGAGACCCAGTACTTC. As protein: CATGWIQETQYF. The chain uses TRBV6-2 or TRBV6-3 and TRBJ2-5; D gene uncertain. Per the germline V gene, CDR1 is MNHEY and CDR2 is SVGEGT. V was pared by 10 bases and J by 1 base, with 10 bases between. This CDR3 is 12 amino acids long.

The chain uses TRBV7-2 and TRBJ2-2, with unresolved D. This CDR3 has 14 residues. Trimming left V 4 bases short and J 7 bases short, with 13 bases between. Germline V CDR1 and CDR2: SGHTA, FQGNSA. The DNA for the CDR3 is TGTGCCAGCAGCTCCCGTCGACGTGGCGGGGAGCTGTTTTTT. Protein product: CASSSRRRGGELFF.

A few counts support this clonotype. The chain carries TRBV7-9 and TRBJ2-7; D call uncertain. V was clipped by 4 bases and J by 2 bases, with 9 bases between them. The germline V gene has CDR1 SEHNR and CDR2 FQNEAQ (reference sequence). This CDR3 contains 13 residues. The CDR3 loop is CASSYGPAYEQYF. For the CDR3, the DNA is TGTGCCAGCAGCTACGGACCGGCCTACGAGCAGTACTTC.

Only a few counts were recorded for this clonotype. The V gene is TRBV6-2 or TRBV6-3, the J gene TRBJ2-2; possible D gene TRBD1, 5 bases. V was pared by 2 bases and J by 2 bases, with 15 bases between. Germline-derived CDR1 and CDR2 are MNHEY and SVGEGT. This CDR3 is 17 amino acids long. The CDR3, as DNA: TGTGCCAGCAGTTACCCTATCACCGACAGTAACACCGGGGAGCTGTTTTTT. It translates to CASSYPITDSNTGELFF.

This rearrangement joins TRBV15 to TRBJ2-3, with D unclear. V gave up 4 bases and J gave up 4 bases, with 9 bases separating them. The CDR3 spans 13 residues. The germline CDR1 and CDR2 sequences are LNHNV and YYDKDF (reference sequence). The CDR3 loop reads CATSMVVSDTQYF. The CDR3, as DNA: TGTGCCACCAGCATGGTAGTGTCAGATACGCAGTATTTT.

The J gene is TRBJ1-1, the V gene TRBV6-5; D remains unclear. Trimming pared 7 bases from V and 3 bases from J, leaving 9 bases between. Per the germline V gene, CDR1 is MNHEY and CDR2 is SVGAGI. The CDR3 is 12 amino acids. In nucleotides, the CDR3 is TGTGCCAGCACCGGGCAAGACACTGAAGCTTTCTTT. This translates into CASTGQDTEAFF.

This clonotype was observed a few times. The chain recombines TRBV7-9 with TRBJ1-5; D uncertain. Germline V gene sequence: CDR1 SEHNR, CDR2 FQNEAQ (reference sequence). V lost 1 base and J 6 bases, leaving 4 bases between the germline ends. The CDR3 extends over 12 amino acids. CDR3 amino acids: CASSLGSQPQHF. The CDR3 nucleotides are TGTGCCAGCAGCTTAGGAAGTCAGCCCCAGCATTTT.

The V call is TRBV7-3, the J call TRBJ2-6; D gene ambiguous. Trimming pared 1 base from V and 2 bases from J, leaving 3 bases between. CDR1 and CDR2 (germline): SGHTA, FQGTGA. This CDR3 has 14 amino acids. The CDR3 DNA reads as TGTGCCAGCAGCTTAAAACCTGGGGCCAACGTCCTGACTTTC. Its protein product is CASSLKPGANVLTF.

This clonotype was counted a few times. V is TRBV7-9 and J is TRBJ1-2; D remains unclear. Germline CDR1 and CDR2: SEHNR and FQNEAQ (reference sequence). The CDR3 totals 14 residues. Trimming stripped 1 base from V and 4 bases from J, with 10 bases between. CDR3 loop: CASSLGQAPYGYTF. CDR3 bases: TGTGCCAGCAGCTTAGGGCAGGCCCCCTATGGCTACACCTTC.

The chain recombines TRBV7-9 with TRBJ1-2; D gene unclear. Germline loops: CDR1 SEHNR, CDR2 FQNEAQ (reference sequence). V dropped 6 bases and J dropped 7 bases, with 12 bases sitting between them. The CDR3 is made up of 12 amino acids. CDR3 in amino acids: CASRTDAGGYTF. In nucleotides, the CDR3 is TGTGCCAGCAGGACTGATGCGGGTGGCTACACCTTC.

The chain uses TRBV6-1 and TRBJ2-7; TRBD2 matches at 7 bases. The ends lost 6 bases at V and 5 bases at J; junction bases unmatched: 7. Per germline, CDR1 MNHNS and CDR2 SASEGT. The length of the CDR3 is 13 residues. The CDR3 loop reads CASSRGRSNEQYF. As DNA, the CDR3 is TGTGCCAGCAGCCGCGGGAGATCGAACGAGCAGTACTTC.

The rearrangement joins TRBV7-9 to TRBJ2-7, with a possible D match to TRBD1 (5 bases). The CDR3 consists of 15 residues. Germline CDR1 SEHNR, CDR2 FQNEAQ (reference sequence). Trimming pared 5 bases from V and 3 bases from J, leaving 17 bases between. CDR3 nucleotides: TGTGCCAGCAGCAGGGGTTGGCAGGGTCACTACGAGCAGTACTTC. This sequence encodes CASSRGWQGHYEQYF.

In nucleotides, the CDR3 is TGTGCCAGCAGCTTTAAAATCCGGGACAGCTGCTACAATGAGCAGTTCTTC. Encoded protein: CASSFKIRDSCYNEQFF. This sequence joins TRBV7-7 and TRBJ2-1; 7 bases match TRBD1. The CDR3 runs to 17 residues. V was pared by 3 bases and J by 3 bases, with 11 bases of the junction left unmatched. CDR1 SSHAT and CDR2 FNYEAQ come from the germline V gene (reference sequence).

CDR3 residues: CASSPLIDRKYNEQFF. For the CDR3, the DNA is TGTGCCAGCAGCCCCCTAATCGACAGGAAATACAATGAGCAGTTCTTC. The J gene is TRBJ2-1, the V gene TRBV7-9, with D perhaps TRBD1 (6 bases). Germline lookup yields CDR1 SEHNR and CDR2 FQNEAQ (reference sequence). V was shortened by 5 bases and J by 4 bases, with 18 bases between the two germline ends. CDR3 length: 16 residues. The whole variable domain, filled in from reference TRBV7-9 and TRBJ2-1, reads DTGVSQNPRHKITKRGQNVTFRCDPISEHNRLYWYRQTLGQGPEFLTYFQNEAQLEKSRLLSDRFSAERPKGSFSTLEIQRTEQGDSAMYLCASSPLIDRKYNEQFFGPGTRLTVL.

The rearrangement links TRBV30 to TRBJ2-1; 9 nucleotides align to TRBD2. CDR1 and CDR2 from the germline V gene are GTSNPN and SVGIG (reference sequence). This CDR3 is 14 amino acids long. The V gene end was trimmed by 8 bases and the J gene end by 4 bases; junction bases not matched to a gene: 9. The CDR3 reads CASRLAGPYNEQFF. DNA for the CDR3: TGTGCCAGCCGGCTAGCGGGGCCGTACAATGAGCAGTTCTTC. The variable domain in full, with the rest retrieved from reference TRBV30 and TRBJ2-1, is SQTIHQWPATLVQPVGSPLSLECTVEGTSNPNLYWYRQAAGRGLQLLFYSVGIGQISSEVPQNLSASRPQDRQFILSSKKLLLSDSGFYLCASRLAGPYNEQFFGPGTRLTVL.

This clonotype turned up a few times. The J gene is TRBJ2-7, the V gene TRBV10-3; TRBD2 matches 7 bases. The CDR3 is 14 amino acids. Germline-derived CDR1 and CDR2 are ENHRY and SYGVKD. Germline trimming cut 6 bases from V and 0 bases from J; bases unmatched to any gene: 5. The CDR3 loop is CAIRERDPSYEQYF. CDR3 sequence (DNA): TGTGCCATCAGGGAGCGGGACCCCTCCTACGAGCAGTACTTC.